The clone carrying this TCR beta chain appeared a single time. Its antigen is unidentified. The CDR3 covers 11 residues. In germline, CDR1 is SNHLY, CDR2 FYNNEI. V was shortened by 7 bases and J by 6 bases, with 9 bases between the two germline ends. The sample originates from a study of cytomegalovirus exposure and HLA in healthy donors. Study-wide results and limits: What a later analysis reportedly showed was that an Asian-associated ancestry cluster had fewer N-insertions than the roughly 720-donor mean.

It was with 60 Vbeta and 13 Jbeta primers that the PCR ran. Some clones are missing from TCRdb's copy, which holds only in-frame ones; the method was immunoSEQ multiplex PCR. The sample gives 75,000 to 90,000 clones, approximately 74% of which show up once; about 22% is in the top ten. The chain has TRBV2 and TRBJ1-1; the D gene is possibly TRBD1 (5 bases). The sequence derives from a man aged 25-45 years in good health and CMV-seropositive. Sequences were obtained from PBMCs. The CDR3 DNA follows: TGTGCCAGCACAGGGCCGGCTGAAGCTTTCTTT. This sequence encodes CASTGPAEAFF.